One sample yielded the 24 T cell receptor beta chains listed below, sequenced in a study of CD8+ T cells in alopecia areata. Treatment here: oral pan-JAK inhibitor, 5-10 mg twice daily. It was cDNA, reverse transcribed from extracted RNA, that served as the sequencing template. Method: immunoSEQ multiplex PCR; TCRdb's copy keeps in-frame clones and lacks some. This sample has under 350,000 clones, with more than 45% found just once. Sequences were derived from CD4+ T cells sorted from blood, sampled at week 24, from a patient treated with tofacitinib. The receptor set was obtained from a human donor with alopecia areata.

This clone was counted a single time. This sequence joins TRBV30 and TRBJ1-4; no definite D call. Germline V gene sequence: CDR1 GTSNPN, CDR2 SVGIG (reference sequence). Trimming removed 1 base from V and 11 bases from J, with 14 bases in between. CDR3 length: 13 amino acids. Here the CDR3 reads CAWSESGKGKLFF. In nucleotides, the CDR3 is TGTGCCTGGAGTGAAAGCGGAAAAGGGAAACTGTTTTTT.

The rearrangement links TRBV29-1 to TRBJ1-5, with D possibly matching TRBD1 (6 bases). There are 13 residues in the CDR3. Deletions cut 4 bases from V and 4 bases from J, with 11 bases between. Looked up from germline, CDR1 is SQVTM and CDR2 is ANQGSEA. The CDR3 DNA reads as TGCAGCGTTGGGAGGGGGGCTAATCAGCCCCAGCATTTT. Protein product: CSVGRGANQPQHF.

This clone was detected many times. The J gene is TRBJ1-6, the V gene TRBV19; D is possibly TRBD1 (5 bases). Deletions cut 6 bases from V and 6 bases from J, with 18 bases between. CDR1 and CDR2 from the germline V gene are LNHDA and SQIVND (reference sequence). CDR3 length: 16 amino acids. In DNA, the CDR3 is TGTGCCAGTAGCCGAGCTGGGGGTGGTGCTAATTCACCCCTCCACTTT. This translates into CASSRAGGGANSPLHF.

This rearrangement joins TRBV7-3 to TRBJ1-1; possible D gene TRBD1, 5 bases. V dropped 2 bases and J dropped 2 bases, with 9 bases sitting between them. Germline lookup yields CDR1 SGHTA and CDR2 FQGTGA. The CDR3 totals 14 residues. CDR3 sequence reads: CASSLATANTEAFF. CDR3 bases: TGTGCCAGCAGCTTAGCGACAGCTAACACTGAAGCTTTCTTT.

Worth noting for this clone: A read error may account for a junction end that differs from germline. This sequence joins TRBV30 and TRBJ2-3; 7 nucleotides line up with TRBD2. The CDR3 totals 11 residues. Germline loops: CDR1 GTSNPN, CDR2 SVGIG (reference sequence). CDR3 nucleotides: TGTGCCTGGAGTTCCGGGACTAATATGCATTTT. As protein: CAWSSGTNMHF.

For the CDR3, the DNA is TGCGCCAGCAGCTTGGGAGGGACCTTGAACACTGAAGCTTTCTTT. Translating it yields CASSLGGTLNTEAFF. This chain uses TRBV5-1 with TRBJ1-1; D is possibly TRBD1 (5 bases). V was cut by 0 bases and J by 0 bases, with 9 bases left in between. This CDR3 is 15 amino acids long. Germline CDR1 is SGHRS and CDR2 is YFSETQ. Full variable domain (missing parts from reference TRBV5-1 and TRBJ1-1): KAGVTQTPRYLIKTRGQQVTLSCSPISGHRSVSWYQQTPGQGLQFLFEYFSETQRNKGNFPGRFSGRQFSNSRSEMNVSTLELGDSALYLCASSLGGTLNTEAFFGQGTRLTVV.

As for this clone: Additional DNA sequences in this sample encode the identical CDR3. The CDR3 loop reads CAWRQTNYGYTF. CDR3 nucleotides: TGTGCCTGGAGACAGACCAACTATGGCTACACCTTC. The rearrangement links TRBV30 to TRBJ1-2; D gene uncertain. The CDR3 totals 12 residues. Germline assignment: CDR1 GTSNPN and CDR2 SVGIG (reference sequence). Trimming took off 3 bases at V and 2 bases at J, with 7 bases between the two ends.

The chain combines TRBV5-4 with TRBJ2-1; possibly TRBD1 or TRBD2 for D (6 bases each). There are 14 residues in the CDR3. The V gene lost 0 bases and the J gene lost 7 bases, with 11 bases spanning the gap. CDR1 and CDR2 (germline): SGHNT, YYREEE (reference sequence). The CDR3: CASSLVQGGNEQFF. CDR3 bases: TGTGCCAGCAGCTTGGTCCAAGGGGGGAATGAGCAGTTCTTC.

This clone was seen a handful of times. This rearrangement joins TRBV7-9 to TRBJ2-2; the D is unclear. The CDR3 extends over 13 amino acids. The V end lost 1 base, the J end lost 7 bases, and 7 bases lay between the germline ends. Germline V gene lookup returns CDR1 SEHNR and CDR2 FQNEAQ (reference sequence). CDR3: CASSLEGFGELFF. The CDR3 DNA sequence: TGTGCCAGCAGCTTAGAAGGTTTCGGGGAGCTGTTTTTT.

The chain uses TRBV20-1 and TRBJ1-2; the D is unclear. Trimming pared 3 bases from V and 7 bases from J, leaving 9 bases between. Looked up from germline, CDR1 is DFQATT and CDR2 is SNEGSKA (reference sequence). The CDR3 has 11 residues. CDR3 sequence reads: CSASLSTGYTF. The CDR3, as DNA: TGCAGTGCTAGCCTGTCCACTGGCTACACCTTC.

This chain uses TRBV25-1 with TRBJ2-2; D ambiguous. The CDR3 length is 12 residues. The germline V and J ends were trimmed by 5 bases and 7 bases, with 8 bases remaining between them. The germline V gene encodes CDR1 MGHDK and CDR2 SYGVNS. CDR3 loop: CASSLKGGELFF. CDR3 DNA: TGTGCCAGCAGTTTGAAAGGCGGGGAGCTGTTTTTT. The complete variable domain, with remaining parts taken from reference TRBV25-1 and TRBJ2-2, reads EADIYQTPRYLVIGTGKKITLECSQTMGHDKMYWYQQDPGMELHLIHYSYGVNSTEKGDLSSESTVSRIRTEHFPLTLESARPSHTSQYLCASSLKGGELFFGEGSRLTVL.

The J gene is TRBJ2-3, the V gene TRBV15; 13 nucleotides agree with TRBD2. The germline gives CDR1 LNHNV, CDR2 YYDKDF (reference sequence). J gave up 2 bases and V 3 bases, and 2 bases lay outside the gene matches. The CDR3 is made up of 16 amino acids. Written as DNA, the CDR3 is TGTGCCACCAGCAGGGGACTAGCGGGGATCACAGATACGCAGTATTTT. Protein product: CATSRGLAGITDTQYF. The complete variable domain, with remaining parts taken from reference TRBV15 and TRBJ2-3, reads DAMVIQNPRYQVTQFGKPVTLSCSQTLNHNVMYWYQQKSSQAPKLLFHYYDKDFNNEADTPDNFQSRRPNTSFCFLDIRSPGLGDTAMYLCATSRGLAGITDTQYFGPGTRLTVL.

The chain has TRBV5-6 and TRBJ2-3, with a possible D match to TRBD1 (7 bases). CDR1 is SGHDT and CDR2 is YYEEEE in the germline V gene. The germline V and J ends were trimmed by 6 bases and 0 bases, with 14 bases remaining between them. The CDR3 has 15 amino acids. The CDR3 DNA is TGTGCCAGCACCAGGGGGGCCCGGAGCACAGATACGCAGTATTTT. This sequence encodes CASTRGARSTDTQYF.

The rearrangement links TRBV11-2 to TRBJ2-2; 7 bases agree with TRBD2. Germline V gene sequence: CDR1 SGHAT, CDR2 FQNNGV. The length of the CDR3 is 13 residues. The trim removed 5 bases at V and 11 bases at J, leaving 8 bases unmatched. The CDR3 sequence: CASSPWRGTELFF. In nucleotides, the CDR3 is TGTGCCAGCAGCCCTTGGCGGGGGACCGAGCTGTTTTTT.

This clone was observed a few times. The J gene is TRBJ2-3, the V gene TRBV5-1; D is possibly TRBD1 or TRBD2 (5 bases each). CDR1 and CDR2 from the germline V gene are SGHRS and YFSETQ. The CDR3 extends over 15 amino acids. The germline V and J ends were trimmed by 3 bases and 4 bases, with 15 bases remaining between them. CDR3 coding DNA: TGCGCCAGCAGCTACTTCGGGACCCTTGCAGATACGCAGTATTTT. Translated: CASSYFGTLADTQYF.

This chain connects TRBV19 to TRBJ2-2; D possibly matches TRBD1 or TRBD2 (6 bases each). Deletions cut 1 base from V and 6 bases from J, with 12 bases between. The germline V gene has CDR1 LNHDA and CDR2 SQIVND (reference sequence). The CDR3 totals 15 residues. Written as DNA, the CDR3 is TGTGCCAGTAGTATAGTAGGGGGGACCGCCGGGGAGCTGTTTTTT. Encoded protein: CASSIVGGTAGELFF.

The rearrangement links TRBV18 to TRBJ2-7; 12 bases align to TRBD1. Germline CDR1 and CDR2: KGHSH and LQKENI. Trimming at V came to 0 bases and at J to 7 bases, leaving 4 bases not matched to a gene. This CDR3 region has 15 residues. The CDR3 coding sequence is TGTGCCAGCTCACCACCGGGACAGGGGGCGAGGGAGCAGTACTTC. This codes for CASSPPGQGAREQYF.

The chain carries TRBV30 and TRBJ2-7, with 10 bases aligning to TRBD1. Trimming cost V 4 bases and J 6 bases; bases outside gene matches: 6. There are 13 residues in the CDR3. Germline V gene sequence: CDR1 GTSNPN, CDR2 SVGIG (reference sequence). The CDR3 DNA reads TGTGCCTGGAATCGGGACAGGGGAGGCGAGCAGTACTTC. As protein: CAWNRDRGGEQYF.

The chain joins TRBV6-1 to TRBJ2-1; no definite D call. Looked up from germline, CDR1 is MNHNS and CDR2 is SASEGT. The CDR3 covers 16 residues. Trimming cost V 6 bases and J 8 bases, with 23 bases left between them. The CDR3 nucleotides are TGTGCCAGCAGGGAAAGAGAGCGTCGAATGGTGGATGAGCAGTTCTTC. Protein product: CASRERERRMVDEQFF.

This clone came up a few times. For the CDR3, the DNA is TGTGCCAGCAGTTACGGAGGCGGTTACAATGAGCAGTTCTTC. Translating it yields CASSYGGGYNEQFF. V usage is TRBV6-5 and J usage is TRBJ2-1; perhaps TRBD2 as D (5 bases). The CDR3 sequence is 14 residues long. The germline CDR1 and CDR2 sequences are MNHEY and SVGAGI. Trimming cost V 2 bases and J 4 bases, with 9 bases left between them.

This clone was recorded only once. The J gene is TRBJ1-2, the V gene TRBV30, with D tentatively TRBD1 (5 bases). The germline V and J ends were trimmed by 1 base and 6 bases, with 6 bases remaining between them. Germline values: CDR1 GTSNPN, CDR2 SVGIG (reference sequence). This CDR3 is built from 11 residues. The chain's CDR3 is CAWSAGHGYTF. The CDR3 bases are TGTGCCTGGAGTGCGGGGCATGGCTACACCTTC.

This clone was recorded a few times. The V gene is TRBV29-1, the J gene TRBJ1-3; D remains unclear. Between the trimmed V and J ends, which lost 4 bases and 0 bases, there was a span of 7 bases. There are 13 residues in the CDR3. Germline V gene data show CDR1 as SQVTM and CDR2 as ANQGSEA. CDR3 nucleotides: TGCAGCGTTGCGCAGTTCTCTGGAAACACCATATATTTT. Protein: CSVAQFSGNTIYF.

The chain joins TRBV25-1 to TRBJ2-1; D call uncertain. Germline lookup yields CDR1 MGHDK and CDR2 SYGVNS. V gave up 0 bases and J gave up 6 bases, with 9 bases separating them. CDR3 length equals 14 residues. CDR3 nucleotide sequence: TGTGCCAGCAGTGAATACCGGCAGTTCAATGAGCAGTTCTTC. Translating gives CASSEYRQFNEQFF. The full variable domain, with the rest looked up from reference TRBV25-1 and TRBJ2-1, is EADIYQTPRYLVIGTGKKITLECSQTMGHDKMYWYQQDPGMELHLIHYSYGVNSTEKGDLSSESTVSRIRTEHFPLTLESARPSHTSQYLCASSEYRQFNEQFFGPGTRLTVL.

The rearrangement joins TRBV6-5 to TRBJ2-5; no clear D. Trimming shortened V by 2 bases and J by 6 bases, and 19 bases separated the two germline ends. The CDR3 loop spans 16 amino acids. Germline lookup yields CDR1 MNHEY and CDR2 SVGAGI. CDR3 DNA: TGTGCCAGCAGTTACGGTGGAGCGACATTAGGAAAGACCCAGTACTTC. Its translation: CASSYGGATLGKTQYF.